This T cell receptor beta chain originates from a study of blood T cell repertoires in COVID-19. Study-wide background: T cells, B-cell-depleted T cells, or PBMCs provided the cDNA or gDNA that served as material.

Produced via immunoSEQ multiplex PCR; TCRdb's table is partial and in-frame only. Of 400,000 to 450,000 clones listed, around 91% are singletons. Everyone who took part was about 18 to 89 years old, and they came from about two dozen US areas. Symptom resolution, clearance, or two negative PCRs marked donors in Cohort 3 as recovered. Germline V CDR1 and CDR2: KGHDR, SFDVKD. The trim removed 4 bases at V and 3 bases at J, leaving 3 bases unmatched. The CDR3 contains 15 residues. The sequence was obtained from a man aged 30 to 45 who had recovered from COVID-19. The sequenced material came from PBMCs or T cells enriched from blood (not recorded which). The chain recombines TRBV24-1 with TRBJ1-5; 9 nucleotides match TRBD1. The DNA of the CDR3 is TGTGCCACCAGTGAGGGACAGGGAGACAATCAGCCCCAGCATTTT. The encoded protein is CATSEGQGDNQPQHF.